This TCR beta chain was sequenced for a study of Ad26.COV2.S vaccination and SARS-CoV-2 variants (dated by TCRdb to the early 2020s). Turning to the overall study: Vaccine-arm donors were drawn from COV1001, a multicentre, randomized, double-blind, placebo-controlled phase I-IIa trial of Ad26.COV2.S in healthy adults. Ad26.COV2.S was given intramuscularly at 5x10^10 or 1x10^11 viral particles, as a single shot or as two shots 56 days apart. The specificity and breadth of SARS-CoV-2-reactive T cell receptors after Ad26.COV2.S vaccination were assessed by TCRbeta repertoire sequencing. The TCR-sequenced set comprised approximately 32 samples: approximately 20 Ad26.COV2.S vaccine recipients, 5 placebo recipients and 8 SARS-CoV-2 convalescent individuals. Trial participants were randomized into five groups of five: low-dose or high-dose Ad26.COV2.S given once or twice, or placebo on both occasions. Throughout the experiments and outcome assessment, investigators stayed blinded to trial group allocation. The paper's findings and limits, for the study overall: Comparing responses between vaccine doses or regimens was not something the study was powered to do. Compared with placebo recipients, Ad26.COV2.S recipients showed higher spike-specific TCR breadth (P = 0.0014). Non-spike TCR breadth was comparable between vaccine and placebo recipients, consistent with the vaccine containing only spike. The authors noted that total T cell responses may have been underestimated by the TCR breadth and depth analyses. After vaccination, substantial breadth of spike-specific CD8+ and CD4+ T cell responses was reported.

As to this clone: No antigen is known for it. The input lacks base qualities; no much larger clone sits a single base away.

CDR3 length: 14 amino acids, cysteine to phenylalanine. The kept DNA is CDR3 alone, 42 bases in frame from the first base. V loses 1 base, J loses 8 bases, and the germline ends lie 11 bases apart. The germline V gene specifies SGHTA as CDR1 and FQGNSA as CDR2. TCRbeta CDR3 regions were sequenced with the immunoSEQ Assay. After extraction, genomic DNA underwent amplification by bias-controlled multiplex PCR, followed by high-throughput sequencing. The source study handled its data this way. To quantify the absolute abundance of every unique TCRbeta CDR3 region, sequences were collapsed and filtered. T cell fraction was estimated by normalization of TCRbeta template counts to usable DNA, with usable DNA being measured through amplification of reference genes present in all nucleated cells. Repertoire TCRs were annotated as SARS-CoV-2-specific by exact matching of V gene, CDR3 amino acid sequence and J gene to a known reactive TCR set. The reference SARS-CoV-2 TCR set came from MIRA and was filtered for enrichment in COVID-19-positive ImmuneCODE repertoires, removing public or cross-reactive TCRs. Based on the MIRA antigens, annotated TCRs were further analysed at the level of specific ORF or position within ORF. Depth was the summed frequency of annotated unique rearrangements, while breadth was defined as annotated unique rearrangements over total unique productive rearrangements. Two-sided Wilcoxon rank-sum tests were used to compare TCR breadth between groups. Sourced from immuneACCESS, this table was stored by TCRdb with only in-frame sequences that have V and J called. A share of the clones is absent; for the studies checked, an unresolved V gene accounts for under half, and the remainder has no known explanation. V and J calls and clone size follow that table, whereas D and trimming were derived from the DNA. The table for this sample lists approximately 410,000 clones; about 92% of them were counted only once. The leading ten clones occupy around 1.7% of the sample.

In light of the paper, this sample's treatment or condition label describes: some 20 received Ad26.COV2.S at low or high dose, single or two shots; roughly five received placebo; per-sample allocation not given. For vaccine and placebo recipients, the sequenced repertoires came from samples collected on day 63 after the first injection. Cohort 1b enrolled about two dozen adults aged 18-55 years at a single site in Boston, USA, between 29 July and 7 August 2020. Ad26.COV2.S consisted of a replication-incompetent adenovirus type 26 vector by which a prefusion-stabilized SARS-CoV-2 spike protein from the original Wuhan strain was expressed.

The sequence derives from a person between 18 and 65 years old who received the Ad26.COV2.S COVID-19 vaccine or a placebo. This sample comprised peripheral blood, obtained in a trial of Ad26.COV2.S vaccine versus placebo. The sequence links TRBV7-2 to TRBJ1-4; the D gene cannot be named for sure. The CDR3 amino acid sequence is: CASSLDSAGEKLFF. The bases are TGTGCCAGCAGCTTAGACAGTGCGGGGGAAAAACTGTTTTTT.